This T cell receptor (beta chain) was retrieved from a study of blood T cell repertoires in COVID-19. Study in general: The study drew acute and convalescent COVID-19 samples from the United States, Italy and Spain. PBMCs, B-cell-depleted T cells, or T cells were the source of the cDNA or gDNA that made up the material.

The germline V and J ends were trimmed by 3 bases and 4 bases, with 22 bases remaining between them. The length of the CDR3 is 17 residues. Germline lookup yields CDR1 WSHSY and CDR2 SAAADI. TCRdb's copy holds only in-frame clones and misses some; the assay was immunoSEQ multiplex PCR. Among around 300,000 clones listed, around 86% were seen once. The chain couples TRBV10-2 to TRBJ2-7; weak D call: TRBD1 (8 bases). This TCR came from a woman younger than 45 with active or convalescent COVID-19. The sample comprised peripheral blood. Here the CDR3 reads CASSDRLGRTGIYEQYF. In nucleotides, the CDR3 is TGCGCCAGCAGTGATCGGCTCGGGAGGACAGGGATATACGAGCAGTACTTC.